The present T cell receptor (beta chain) was sequenced within a study of cytomegalovirus exposure and HLA in healthy donors. Germline-derived CDR1 and CDR2 are SGHRS and YFSETQ. V was clipped by 4 bases and J by 0 bases, with 11 bases between them. CDR3 length: 14 amino acids. Assay used: immunoSEQ multiplex PCR; TCRdb lists only in-frame clones, some missing. This table holds over 150,000 clones, 65% to 85% found once. The chain is built from TRBV5-1 and TRBJ2-7, with D possibly matching TRBD1 (6 bases). This receptor was taken from a woman aged 18-35 years in good health and CMV-seropositive. Sequenced: PBMCs. Here the CDR3 DNA reads TGCGCCAGCAGCATACAGGGATCCTCCTACGAGCAGTACTTC. Translated, it gives CASSIQGSSYEQYF.